A selection of T cell receptor beta chains follows, all from one sample in a study of T cells after yellow fever vaccination. MiXCR was run by TCRdb on the 5' RACE reads, yielding one entry per CDR3 protein. The sample shows under 600,000 distinct CDR3 sequences, approximately 15% of them seen only once. The sequences come from PBMCs, collected on the day of the yellow fever booster vaccination. These TCRs come from a man aged 30 to 45 who received the YFV17D yellow fever vaccine. Both conserved end residues are part of each CDR3. D genes are given only for firm matches. Not all rows give a size; the values are once, few, many and, for expanded clones, a class.

.	TRBV28	few	TRBJ2-7	TGTGCCAGCAGTCGTCAGGCCTACGAGCAGTACTTC	CASSRQAYEQYF
TRBD2	TRBV28	few	TRBJ2-7	TGTGCCAGCAGGCCCGGGGGGGGCGCTTTTTCAGAGCAGTACTTC	CASRPGGGAFSEQYF
TRBD2	TRBV20-1	.	TRBJ2-1	TGCAGTGCTAGAGTGGGTAGCGGGATAAGTGAGCAGTTCTTC	CSARVGSGISEQFF
.	TRBV4-3	.	TRBJ2-5	TGCGCCAGCAGCCCCCAAGGAGGACAGGGAGGGTTTGAGACCCAGTACTTC	CASSPQGGQGGFETQYF
TRBD2	TRBV5-5	many	TRBJ2-3	TGTGCCAGCTCGCGTGGACATACTAGCGAAGTGACAGATACGCAGTATTTT	CASSRGHTSEVTDTQYF
.	TRBV18	.	TRBJ2-7	TGTGCCAGCTCACCATCTCAAAAGAGCGAGCAGTACTTC	CASSPSQKSEQYF
TRBD2	TRBV7-2	few	TRBJ2-7	TGTGCCAGCAGCTTACGGACTAGCAACACCTACGAGCAGTACTTC	CASSLRTSNTYEQYF
.	TRBV20-1	.	TRBJ2-3	TGCAGTGCTAGGGGATCAGCAGGGCAGTATTTT	CSARGSAGQYF
TRBD2	TRBV7-9	few	TRBJ2-7	TGTGCCAGCAGCGCCCTCGAGCGGGAGTGGTACGAGCAGTACTTC	CASSALEREWYEQYF
.	TRBV5-1	.	TRBJ2-5	TGCGCCAGCAGCCAACCCTCGGGGGAGCGAGAGACCCAGTACTTC	CASSQPSGERETQYF
TRBD1	TRBV18	.	TRBJ2-7	TGTGCCAGCTCAACCAGACAGGGGAACGAGCAGTACTTC	CASSTRQGNEQYF
.	TRBV7-2	many	TRBJ2-4	TGTGCCAGCAGCTTAGAGGCCAAAAACATTCAGTACTTC	CASSLEAKNIQYF
.	TRBV3-1	.	TRBJ2-5	TGTGCCAGCAGACCCGGCCCCGAAGAGACCCAGTACTTC	CASRPGPEETQYF
.	TRBV6-1	few	TRBJ1-5	TGTGCCAGCAGTGATCTGCGTCGTAATCAGCCCCAGCATTTT	CASSDLRRNQPQHF
TRBD1	TRBV6-5	few	TRBJ2-7	TGTGCCAGCAGTTACGGCGATGACAGGGCCTACGAGCAGTACTTC	CASSYGDDRAYEQYF
.	TRBV7-8	few	TRBJ2-1	TGTGCCAGCAGCTTAGCGGTCCGTTCCCCACAGCAGTTCTTC	CASSLAVRSPQQFF
.	TRBV5-1	.	TRBJ2-7	TGCGCCAGCAGCTCAGGGGACTACTACGAGCAGTACTTC	CASSSGDYYEQYF
.	TRBV5-1	.	TRBJ2-2	TGCGCCAGCAGCTTCGCGGGGCCCGATGCCGGGGAGCTGTTTTTT	CASSFAGPDAGELFF
TRBD2	TRBV12-3/TRBV12-4	few	TRBJ2-3	TGTGCCAGCAGCCGCCAGGCGGGAGTCGGCACAGATACGCAGTATTTT	CASSRQAGVGTDTQYF
.	TRBV5-1	.	TRBJ1-2	TGCGCCAGCAGCTCGGCAGGGATGAATGGCTACACCTTC	CASSSAGMNGYTF
.	TRBV2	.	TRBJ1-5	TGTGCCAGCACGTCGGAGTATAGCAATCAGCCCCAGCATTTT	CASTSEYSNQPQHF
.	TRBV12-3/TRBV12-4	.	TRBJ1-4	TGTGCCAGCAGTTTATGGGGCACTGAAAAACTGTTTTTT	CASSLWGTEKLFF
.	TRBV14	many	TRBJ2-6	TGTGCCAGCAGCCAAGAGGGGGCTGGGGCCAACGTCCTGACTTTC	CASSQEGAGANVLTF
TRBD2	TRBV9	many	TRBJ2-7	TGTGCCAGCAGCGTAACGGGGGGGTACGAGCAGTACTTC	CASSVTGGYEQYF
.	TRBV28	.	TRBJ2-5	TGTGCCAGCAGTTTTCCAGGCGGTGAGACCCAGTACTTC	CASSFPGGETQYF
TRBD1	TRBV24-1	few	TRBJ2-7	TGTGCCACCAGTGACCAGGGGGCTGGTTACGAGCAGTACTTC	CATSDQGAGYEQYF
.	TRBV18	few	TRBJ1-1	TGTGCCAGCTCACCTTATCAAGACGAGAACACTGAAGCTTTCTTT	CASSPYQDENTEAFF
TRBD2	TRBV20-1	many	TRBJ2-3	TGCAGTGCTAGAGAGGGGGGACTAGCCGCAGATACGCAGTATTTT	CSAREGGLAADTQYF
TRBD2	TRBV18	few	TRBJ2-3	TGTGCCAGCTCAACTAGCGGGAGAACAGATACGCAGTATTTT	CASSTSGRTDTQYF
.	TRBV3-1	.	TRBJ2-1	TGTGCCAGCAGCCTCTGGGGGGTTCGGGACGAGGGTGAGCAGTTCTTC	CASSLWGVRDEGEQFF
TRBD2	TRBV20-1	few	TRBJ2-1	TGCAGTGCCCTCGCCGGGACTACCTCCTACAATGAGCAGTTCTTC	CSALAGTTSYNEQFF
TRBD2	TRBV12-3/TRBV12-4	few	TRBJ2-7	TGTGCCAGCAGTTTCCGGGAGGGAATTGACGAGCAGTACTTC	CASSFREGIDEQYF
TRBD2	TRBV6-2/TRBV6-3	few	TRBJ2-1	TGTGCCAGCAGTTACCTCGGACTAGCGGGAGTTAGCCATGAGCAGTTCTTC	CASSYLGLAGVSHEQFF
TRBD2	TRBV9	.	TRBJ2-1	TGTGCCAGCAGCATTAGCGGGGAGAATGAGCAGTTCTTC	CASSISGENEQFF
TRBD1	TRBV27	.	TRBJ2-7	TGTGCCAGCAGTGACAGGGGGCTCGCCTACGAGCAGTACTTC	CASSDRGLAYEQYF
TRBD1	TRBV2	.	TRBJ1-2	TGTGCCAGCAGTCCGGGACAGCTTATAGGAGGCTACACCTTC	CASSPGQLIGGYTF
.	TRBV20-1	few	TRBJ2-3	TGCAGTGCTAGGGAGAATACGCAGTATTTT	CSARENTQYF
.	TRBV5-1	few	TRBJ2-1	TGCGCCAGCAGCCCCCGACCCAAAGTGGATGAGCAGTTCTTC	CASSPRPKVDEQFF
TRBD1	TRBV20-1	few	TRBJ1-5	TGCAGTGCTAGCAGCGGGGACAGCCTGCCGCCCCAGCATTTT	CSASSGDSLPPQHF
TRBD1	TRBV6-1	few	TRBJ1-1	TGTGCCACCTCTCCCTCCGGGACAGGGCTCCCCGAAGCTTTCTTT	CATSPSGTGLPEAFF
.	TRBV20-1	many	TRBJ2-1	TGCAGTGCTAGAGATTGGGCAGGGTCCTCCAATGAGCAGTTCTTC	CSARDWAGSSNEQFF
.	TRBV29-1	.	TRBJ2-7	TGCAGCGGGATCGGGGGTGACCTACGAGAGCAGTACTTC	CSGIGGDLREQYF
.	TRBV11-2	few	TRBJ2-3	TGTGCCAGCAGCTTAGTCTCCATCTCGGGGGGCACAGATACGCAGTATTTT	CASSLVSISGGTDTQYF
.	TRBV5-1	few	TRBJ2-3	TGCGCCAGCAGCGTGGACCGATTCACAGATACGCAGTATTTT	CASSVDRFTDTQYF
.	TRBV7-3	few	TRBJ2-2	TGTGCCTCCCGTCACAGGGCCGGACCCGGGGAGCTGTTTTTT	CASRHRAGPGELFF
TRBD2	TRBV6-2/TRBV6-3	few	TRBJ2-7	TGTGCCAGCGAGGGAGCGGGAAACCTCTACGAGCAGTACTTC	CASEGAGNLYEQYF
TRBD2	TRBV7-2	few	TRBJ2-7	TGTGCCAGCAGCTTAGCGCTATTACGGGAGGGCTACGAGCAGTACTTC	CASSLALLREGYEQYF
.	TRBV2	.	TRBJ1-6	TGTGCCAGCATATCAGGACAGCCTAATTCACCCCTCCACTTT	CASISGQPNSPLHF
.	TRBV5-1	.	TRBJ2-1	TGCGCCAGCATGGGTCCCTCCTACAATGAGCAGTTCTTC	CASMGPSYNEQFF
TRBD2	TRBV9	few	TRBJ2-1	TGTGCCAGCAGCACGGGACTAGCGGGCTGGGGTAACAATGAGCAGTTCTTC	CASSTGLAGWGNNEQFF
.	TRBV12-3/TRBV12-4	.	TRBJ2-2	TGTGCCAGCAGTTTCGGGGACCAAATGCTCGCCGGGGAGCTGTTTTTT	CASSFGDQMLAGELFF
.	TRBV5-1	few	TRBJ2-4	TGCGCCAGCAGCTCGGCAGTTATAGGTAGTGCCCTAAACATTCAGTACTTC	CASSSAVIGSALNIQYF
.	TRBV6-2/TRBV6-3	few	TRBJ2-7	TGTGCCAGCAAGGAGGGGATGTACGAGCAGTACTTC	CASKEGMYEQYF
.	TRBV7-9	.	TRBJ1-1	TGTGCCAGCAGGGCCGAAACAGGGCTGAACACTGAAGCTTTCTTT	CASRAETGLNTEAFF
TRBD1	TRBV7-9	.	TRBJ1-6	TGTGCCAGCAGCGGAGACAGGGGCTATAATTCACCCCTCCACTTT	CASSGDRGYNSPLHF
.	TRBV5-1	few	TRBJ2-2	TGCGCCAGCAGGTCTGAAGGGATGGGCACCGGGGAGCTGTTTTTT	CASRSEGMGTGELFF
TRBD1	TRBV5-1	few	TRBJ2-7	TGCGCCAGCAGCCAGACAGGGAACGGCTACGAGCAGTACTTC	CASSQTGNGYEQYF
.	TRBV29-1	.	TRBJ2-7	TGCAGCGCTCAGGACAGCTACGAGCAGTACTTC	CSAQDSYEQYF
.	TRBV20-1	.	TRBJ2-1	TGCAGTGGGACTACGGGCTACAATGAGCAGTTCTTC	CSGTTGYNEQFF
TRBD1	TRBV5-6	.	TRBJ1-6	TGTGCCAGCGAAGCAGGGACAGGGTTTAATTCACCCCTCCACTTT	CASEAGTGFNSPLHF